Listed below are T cell receptor beta chains from one sample, sequenced in a study of blood T cell repertoires in COVID-19. The assay was immunoSEQ multiplex PCR, and TCRdb's table has in-frame clones only and misses some. The sample includes around 170,000 clones, less than 85% seen only once; the top ten take around 3%. The sample taken for sequencing was peripheral blood. All receptors come from a woman older than 75 with acute or convalescent COVID-19. The CDR3 runs from the conserved cysteine through the conserved F or W. A D gene is named only where the DNA matches it firmly. The size entry is marked missing in some rows and otherwise reads once, few, many or a size class.

J,size,D,V,CDR3,DNA
TRBJ1-1,NA,TRBD1,TRBV18,CASSHPGQGAEAFF,TGTGCCAGCTCACATCCCGGACAGGGAGCTGAAGCTTTCTTT
TRBJ2-1,NA,TRBD2,TRBV4-3,CASSQSVAGGNEQFF,TGCGCCAGCAGCCAATCGGTAGCGGGAGGGAATGAGCAGTTCTTC
TRBJ1-3,few,NA,TRBV9,CASSVGSGGSSGNTIYF,TGTGCCAGCAGCGTAGGCAGCGGGGGGAGCTCTGGAAACACCATATATTTT
TRBJ1-2,NA,TRBD1,TRBV10-2,CASALTGPGGVSGYTF,TGCGCCAGCGCTTTGACCGGTCCAGGGGGCGTTAGTGGCTACACCTTC
TRBJ2-1,NA,TRBD2,TRBV7-8,CASSPEAGGGYNEQFF,TGTGCCAGCAGCCCCGAGGCGGGAGGTGGCTACAATGAGCAGTTCTTC
TRBJ2-2,once,NA,TRBV5-1,CASSLIRQANTGELFF,TGCGCCAGCAGCTTGATTAGGCAGGCGAACACCGGGGAGCTGTTTTTT
TRBJ2-3,few,TRBD2,TRBV7-9,CASSPSGRATDTQYF,TGTGCCAGCAGCCCTAGCGGGAGGGCCACAGATACGCAGTATTTT
TRBJ1-5,NA,TRBD1,TRBV27,CASSLDRGQPQHF,TGTGCCAGCAGTTTGGACAGGGGTCAGCCCCAGCATTTT
TRBJ2-7,NA,TRBD1,TRBV5-8,CASSFRDRGPYEQYF,TGTGCCAGCAGCTTCCGGGACAGGGGTCCCTACGAGCAGTACTTC
TRBJ1-6,NA,TRBD1,TRBV3-1/TRBV3-2,CASSHYYRGKGNSPLHF,TGTGCCAGCAGCCACTATTACAGGGGAAAGGGAAATTCACCCCTCCACTTT
TRBJ2-7,NA,NA,TRBV19,CASSIGSGPAYEQYF,TGTGCCAGTAGTATAGGGAGCGGGCCTGCCTACGAGCAGTACTTC
TRBJ1-4,many,NA,TRBV25-1,CASRGGTNEKLFF,TGTGCCAGCAGGGGGGGGACTAATGAAAAACTGTTTTTT
TRBJ2-5,NA,NA,TRBV5-1,CASSSDWSLGTQYF,TGCGCCAGCAGCTCGGACTGGTCCCTAGGGACCCAGTACTTC
TRBJ2-5,NA,TRBD2,TRBV5-1,CASSLTSGNGETQYF,TGCGCCAGCAGCTTGACTAGCGGGAACGGGGAGACCCAGTACTTC